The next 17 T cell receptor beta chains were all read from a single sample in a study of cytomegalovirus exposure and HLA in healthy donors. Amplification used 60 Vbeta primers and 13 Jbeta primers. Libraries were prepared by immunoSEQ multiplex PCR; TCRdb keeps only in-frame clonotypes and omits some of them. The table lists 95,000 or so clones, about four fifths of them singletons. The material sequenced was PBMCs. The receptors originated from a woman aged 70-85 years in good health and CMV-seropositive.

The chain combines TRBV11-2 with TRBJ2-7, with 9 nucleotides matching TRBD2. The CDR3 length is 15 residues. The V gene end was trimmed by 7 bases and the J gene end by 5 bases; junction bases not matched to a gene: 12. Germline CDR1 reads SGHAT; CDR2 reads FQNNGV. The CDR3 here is CASTLASGRKNEQYF. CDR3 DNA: TGTGCCAGCACCCTAGCCAGCGGGAGGAAGAACGAGCAGTACTTC.

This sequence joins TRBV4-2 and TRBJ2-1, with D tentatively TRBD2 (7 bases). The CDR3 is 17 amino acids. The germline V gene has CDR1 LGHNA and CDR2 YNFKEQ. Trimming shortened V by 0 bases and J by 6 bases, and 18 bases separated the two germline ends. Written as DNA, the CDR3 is TGTGCCAGCAGCCAAGAAGGGGGGGGGTACCCCCTCAATGAGCAGTTCTTC. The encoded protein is CASSQEGGGYPLNEQFF.

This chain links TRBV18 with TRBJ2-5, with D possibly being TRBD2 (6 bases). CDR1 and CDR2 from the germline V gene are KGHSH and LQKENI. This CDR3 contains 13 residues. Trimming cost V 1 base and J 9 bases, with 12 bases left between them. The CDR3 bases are TGTGCCAGCTCACCACGGCCGGGGGAGGCCCAGTACTTC. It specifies CASSPRPGEAQYF.

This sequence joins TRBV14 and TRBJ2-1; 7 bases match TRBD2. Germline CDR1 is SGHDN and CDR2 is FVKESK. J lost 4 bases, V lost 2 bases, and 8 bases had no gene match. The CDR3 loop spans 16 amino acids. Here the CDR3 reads CASSQWVAGLYNEQFF. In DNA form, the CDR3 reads TGTGCCAGCAGCCAATGGGTAGCGGGCCTTTACAATGAGCAGTTCTTC.

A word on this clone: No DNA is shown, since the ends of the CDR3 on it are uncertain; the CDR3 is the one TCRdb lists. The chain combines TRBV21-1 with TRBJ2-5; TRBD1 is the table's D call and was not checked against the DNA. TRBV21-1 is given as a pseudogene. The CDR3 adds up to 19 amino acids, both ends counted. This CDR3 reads CASSKVRKRVGVGSVTQYF.

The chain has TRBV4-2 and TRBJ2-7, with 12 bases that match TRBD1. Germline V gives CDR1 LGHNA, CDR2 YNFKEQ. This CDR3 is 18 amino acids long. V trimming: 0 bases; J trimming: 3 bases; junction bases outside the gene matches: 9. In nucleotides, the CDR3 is TGTGCCAGCAGCCAAGATTGGGGACAGGGGGCAAGATTCTACGAGCAGTACTTC. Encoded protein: CASSQDWGQGARFYEQYF.

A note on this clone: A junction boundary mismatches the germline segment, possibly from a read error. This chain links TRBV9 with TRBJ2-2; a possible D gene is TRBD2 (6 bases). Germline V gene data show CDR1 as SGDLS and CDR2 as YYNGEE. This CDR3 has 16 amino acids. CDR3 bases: TGTGCCAGCAGCGCAAGCGGGCTAGCGAAAACCGGGGAGCTGTTTTTT. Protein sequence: CASSASGLAKTGELFF.

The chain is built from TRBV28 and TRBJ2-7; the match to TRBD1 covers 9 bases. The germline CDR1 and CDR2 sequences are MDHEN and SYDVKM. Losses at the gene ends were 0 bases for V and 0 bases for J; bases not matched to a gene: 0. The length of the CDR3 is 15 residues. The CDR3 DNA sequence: TGTGCCAGCAGTTTATGGACAGGGGGCTCCTACGAGCAGTACTTC. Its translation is CASSLWTGGSYEQYF.

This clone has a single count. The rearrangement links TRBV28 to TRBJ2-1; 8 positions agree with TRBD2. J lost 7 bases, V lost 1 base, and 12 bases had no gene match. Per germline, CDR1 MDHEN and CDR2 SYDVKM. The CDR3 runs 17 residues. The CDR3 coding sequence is TGTGCCAGCAGTTTATTAGGTCTAGCGGGCCGCGGGAATGAGCAGTTCTTC. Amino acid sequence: CASSLLGLAGRGNEQFF.

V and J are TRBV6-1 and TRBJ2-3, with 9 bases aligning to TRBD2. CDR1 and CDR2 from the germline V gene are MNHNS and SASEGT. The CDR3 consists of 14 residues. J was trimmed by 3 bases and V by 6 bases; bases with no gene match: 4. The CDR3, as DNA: TGTGCCAGCAGGGCTGCGGGAGGGACAGATACGCAGTATTTT. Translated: CASRAAGGTDTQYF.

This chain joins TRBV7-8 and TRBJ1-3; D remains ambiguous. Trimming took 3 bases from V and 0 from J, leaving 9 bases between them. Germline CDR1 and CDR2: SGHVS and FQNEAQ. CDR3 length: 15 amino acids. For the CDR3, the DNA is TGTGCCAGCAGCTTTGCGGGTGTCTCTGGAAACACCATATATTTT. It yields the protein CASSFAGVSGNTIYF.

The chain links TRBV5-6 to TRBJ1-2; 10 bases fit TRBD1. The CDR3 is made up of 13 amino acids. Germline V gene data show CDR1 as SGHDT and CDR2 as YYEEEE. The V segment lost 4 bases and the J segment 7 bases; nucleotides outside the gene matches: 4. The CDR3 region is CASSPGTGAGYTF. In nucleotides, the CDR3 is TGTGCCAGCAGCCCCGGGACAGGGGCTGGCTACACCTTC.

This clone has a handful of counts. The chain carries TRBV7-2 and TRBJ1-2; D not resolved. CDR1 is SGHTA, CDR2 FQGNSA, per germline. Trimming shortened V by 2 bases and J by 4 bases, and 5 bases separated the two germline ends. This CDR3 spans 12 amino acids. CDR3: CASSLLGYGYTF. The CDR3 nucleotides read TGTGCCAGCAGCTTACTCGGCTATGGCTACACCTTC.

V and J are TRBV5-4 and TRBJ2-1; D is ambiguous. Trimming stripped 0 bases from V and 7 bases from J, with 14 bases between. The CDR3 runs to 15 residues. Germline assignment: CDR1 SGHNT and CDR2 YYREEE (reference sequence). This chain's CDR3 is CASSLAIARVNEQFF. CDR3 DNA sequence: TGTGCCAGCAGCTTGGCAATAGCCAGAGTGAATGAGCAGTTCTTC. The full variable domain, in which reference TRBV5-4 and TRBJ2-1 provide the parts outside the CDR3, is ETGVTQSPTHLIKTRGQQVTLRCSSQSGHNTVSWYQQALGQGPQFIFQYYREEENGRGNFPPRFSGLQFPNYSSELNVNALELDDSALYLCASSLAIARVNEQFFGPGTRLTVL.

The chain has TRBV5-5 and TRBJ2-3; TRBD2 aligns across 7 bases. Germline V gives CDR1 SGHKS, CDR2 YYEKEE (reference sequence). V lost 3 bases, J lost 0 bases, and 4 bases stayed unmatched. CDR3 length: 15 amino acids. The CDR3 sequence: CASSSLAPSTDTQYF. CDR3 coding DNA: TGTGCCAGCAGCTCACTAGCGCCTAGCACAGATACGCAGTATTTT.

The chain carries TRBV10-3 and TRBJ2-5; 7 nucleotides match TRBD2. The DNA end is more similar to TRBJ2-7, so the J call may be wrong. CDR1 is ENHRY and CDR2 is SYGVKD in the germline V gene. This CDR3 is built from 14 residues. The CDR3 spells CAISEREDSYEQYF. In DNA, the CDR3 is TGTGCCATCAGTGAACGGGAGGACTCCTACGAGCAGTACTTC.

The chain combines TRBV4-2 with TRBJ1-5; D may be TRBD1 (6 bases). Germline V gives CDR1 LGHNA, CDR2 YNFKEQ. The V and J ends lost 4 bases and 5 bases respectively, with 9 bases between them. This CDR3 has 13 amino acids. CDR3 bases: TGTGCCAGCAGCCCAGGGGACGATCAGCCCCAGCATTTT. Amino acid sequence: CASSPGDDQPQHF.